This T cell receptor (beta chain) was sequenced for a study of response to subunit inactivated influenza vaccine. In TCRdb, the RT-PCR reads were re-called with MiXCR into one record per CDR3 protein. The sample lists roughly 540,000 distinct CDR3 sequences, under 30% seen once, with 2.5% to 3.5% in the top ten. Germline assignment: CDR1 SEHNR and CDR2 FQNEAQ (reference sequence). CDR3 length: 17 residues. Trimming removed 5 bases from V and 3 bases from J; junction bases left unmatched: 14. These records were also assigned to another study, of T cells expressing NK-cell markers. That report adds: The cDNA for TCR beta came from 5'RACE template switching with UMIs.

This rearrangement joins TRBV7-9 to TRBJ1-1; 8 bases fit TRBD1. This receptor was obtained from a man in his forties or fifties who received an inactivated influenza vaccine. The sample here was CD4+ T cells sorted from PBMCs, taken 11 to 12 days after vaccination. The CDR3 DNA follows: TGTGCCAGCAGCGCCGGACAGGGAGCGGGGTATTACACTGAAGCTTTCTTT. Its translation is CASSAGQGAGYYTEAFF.